This section outlines one T cell receptor beta chain sequence together with its context. Selected positively for CCR7 and CD45RO-negative, naive CD8 cells excluded terminally differentiated effector memory CD45RA+ cells. This entry belongs to a study of shared clonotypes between healthy human individuals. Trimming shortened V by 2 bases and J by 9 bases, and 17 bases separated the two germline ends. There are 14 residues in the CDR3. Germline loops: CDR1 MNHEY, CDR2 SVGAGI. Clones were sequenced by immunoSEQ multiplex PCR, and TCRdb holds only the in-frame ones, with some missing. The repertoire includes about 800,000 clones, approximately 97% of them detected once, and about 0.22% sits in the top ten.

V is TRBV6-5 and J is TRBJ2-7, with a weak D call TRBD2 (5 bases). Sequenced sample: naive CD8+ T cells sorted from blood. This receptor was obtained from a man younger than 40 in good health. CDR3 sequence (DNA): TGTGCCAGCAGTTACCAGTCGGGGATGAATGGGCAGTACTTC. Translation gives CASSYQSGMNGQYF.